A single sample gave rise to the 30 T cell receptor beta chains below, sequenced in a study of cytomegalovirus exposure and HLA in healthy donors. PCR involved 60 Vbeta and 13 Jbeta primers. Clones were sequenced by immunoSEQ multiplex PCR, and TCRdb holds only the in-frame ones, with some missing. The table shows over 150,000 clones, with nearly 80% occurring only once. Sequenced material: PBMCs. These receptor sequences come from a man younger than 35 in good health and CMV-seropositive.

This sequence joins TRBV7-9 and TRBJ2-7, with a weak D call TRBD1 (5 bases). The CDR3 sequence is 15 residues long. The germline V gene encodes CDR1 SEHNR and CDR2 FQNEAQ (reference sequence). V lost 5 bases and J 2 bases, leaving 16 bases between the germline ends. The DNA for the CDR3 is TGTGCCAGCAGCACCCCGGGTAAGGGGCCCTACGAGCAGTACTTC. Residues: CASSTPGKGPYEQYF.

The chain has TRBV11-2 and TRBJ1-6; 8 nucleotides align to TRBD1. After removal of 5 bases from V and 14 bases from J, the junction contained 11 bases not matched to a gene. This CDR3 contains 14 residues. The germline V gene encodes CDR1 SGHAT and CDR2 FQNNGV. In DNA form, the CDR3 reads TGTGCCAGCAGCCAGTGGGGGGGACAGGCGTCCCTCCACTTT. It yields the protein CASSQWGGQASLHF.

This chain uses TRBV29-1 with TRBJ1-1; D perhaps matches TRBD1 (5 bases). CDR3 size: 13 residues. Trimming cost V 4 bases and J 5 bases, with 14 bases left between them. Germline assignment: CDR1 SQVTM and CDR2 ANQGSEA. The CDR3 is CSVGGRVQTEAFF. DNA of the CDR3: TGCAGCGTTGGGGGGAGGGTGCAGACTGAAGCTTTCTTT.

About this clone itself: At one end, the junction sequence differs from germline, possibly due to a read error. In DNA form, the CDR3 reads TGTTCCAGCAGCCCTCGGGGGGCGAACACTGAAGCTTTCTTT. The encoded protein is CSSSPRGANTEAFF. The gene calls are TRBV7-9 and TRBJ1-1; tentative D call: TRBD1 (6 bases). Germline-derived CDR1 and CDR2 are SEHNR and FQNEAQ (reference sequence). The CDR3 length is 14 residues.

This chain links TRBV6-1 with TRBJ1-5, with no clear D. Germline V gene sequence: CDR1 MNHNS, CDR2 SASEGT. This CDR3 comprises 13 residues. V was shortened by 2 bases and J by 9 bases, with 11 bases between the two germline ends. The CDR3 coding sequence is TGTGCCAGCAGTGAACTGTCCCAGTCGCCCCAGCATTTT. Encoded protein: CASSELSQSPQHF.

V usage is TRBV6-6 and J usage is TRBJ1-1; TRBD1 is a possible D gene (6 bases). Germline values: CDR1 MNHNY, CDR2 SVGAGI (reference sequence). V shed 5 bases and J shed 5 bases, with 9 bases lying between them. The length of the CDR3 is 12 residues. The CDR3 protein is CASSHQGTEAFF. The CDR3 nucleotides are TGTGCCAGCAGTCACCAGGGGACTGAAGCTTTCTTT.

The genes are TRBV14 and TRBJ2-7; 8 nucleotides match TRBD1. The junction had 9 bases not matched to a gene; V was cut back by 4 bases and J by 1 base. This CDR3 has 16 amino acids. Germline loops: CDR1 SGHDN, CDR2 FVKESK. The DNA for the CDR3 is TGTGCCAGCAGCCGAATTGGGACAGGTCGGTCCTACGAGCAGTACTTC. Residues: CASSRIGTGRSYEQYF.

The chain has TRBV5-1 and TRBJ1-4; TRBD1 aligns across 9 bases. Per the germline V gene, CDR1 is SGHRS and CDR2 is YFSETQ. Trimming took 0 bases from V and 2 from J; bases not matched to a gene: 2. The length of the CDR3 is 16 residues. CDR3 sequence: CASSLVQGATNEKLFF. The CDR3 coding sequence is TGCGCCAGCAGCTTGGTACAGGGGGCGACTAATGAAAAACTGTTTTTT.

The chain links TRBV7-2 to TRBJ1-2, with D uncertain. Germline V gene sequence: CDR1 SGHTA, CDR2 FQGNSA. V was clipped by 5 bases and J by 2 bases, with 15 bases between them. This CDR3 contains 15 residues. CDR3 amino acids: CASSPESGVNYGYTF. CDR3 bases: TGTGCCAGCAGCCCGGAGTCGGGTGTCAACTATGGCTACACCTTC.

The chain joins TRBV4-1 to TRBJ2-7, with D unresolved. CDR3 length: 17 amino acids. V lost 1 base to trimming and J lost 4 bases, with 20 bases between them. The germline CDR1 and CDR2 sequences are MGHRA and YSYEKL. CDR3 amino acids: CASSQVYDTSGSYEQYF. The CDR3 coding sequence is TGCGCCAGCAGCCAAGTTTATGACACCTCAGGCTCGTACGAGCAGTACTTC.

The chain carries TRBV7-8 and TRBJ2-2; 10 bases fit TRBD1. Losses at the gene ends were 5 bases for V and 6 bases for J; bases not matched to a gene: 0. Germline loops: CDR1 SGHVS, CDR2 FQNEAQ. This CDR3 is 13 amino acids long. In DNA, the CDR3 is TGTGCCAGCAGCGGACAGGGGGCCGGGGAGCTGTTTTTT. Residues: CASSGQGAGELFF.

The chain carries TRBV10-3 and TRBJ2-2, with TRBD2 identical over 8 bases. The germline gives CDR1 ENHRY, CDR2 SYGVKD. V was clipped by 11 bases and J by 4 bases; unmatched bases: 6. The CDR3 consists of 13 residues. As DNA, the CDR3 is TGTGCCTCTATAGCGGGAAGCACCGGGGAGCTGTTTTTT. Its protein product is CASIAGSTGELFF.

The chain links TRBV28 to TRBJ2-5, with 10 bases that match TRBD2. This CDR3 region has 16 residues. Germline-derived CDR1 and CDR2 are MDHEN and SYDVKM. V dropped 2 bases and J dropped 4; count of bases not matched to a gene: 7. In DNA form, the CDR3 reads TGTGCCAGCAGTTTAACTACTAGCGGGAACCCAGAGACCCAGTACTTC. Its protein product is CASSLTTSGNPETQYF.

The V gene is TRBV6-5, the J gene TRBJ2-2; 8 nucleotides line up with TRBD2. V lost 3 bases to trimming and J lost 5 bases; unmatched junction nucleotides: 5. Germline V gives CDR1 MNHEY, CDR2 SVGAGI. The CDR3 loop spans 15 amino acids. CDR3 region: CASSYQLAETGELFF. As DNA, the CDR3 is TGTGCCAGCAGTTATCAACTAGCGGAAACCGGGGAGCTGTTTTTT.

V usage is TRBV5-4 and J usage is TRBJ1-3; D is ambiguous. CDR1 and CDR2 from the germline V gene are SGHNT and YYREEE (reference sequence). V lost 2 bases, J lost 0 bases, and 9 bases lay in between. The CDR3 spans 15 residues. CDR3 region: CASSFSGSSGNTIYF. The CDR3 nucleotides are TGTGCCAGCAGCTTCTCAGGCAGCTCTGGAAACACCATATATTTT.

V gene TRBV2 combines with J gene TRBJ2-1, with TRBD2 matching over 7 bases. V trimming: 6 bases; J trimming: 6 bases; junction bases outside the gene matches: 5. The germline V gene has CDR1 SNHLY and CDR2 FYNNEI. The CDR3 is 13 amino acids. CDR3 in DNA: TGTGCCAGCAGGGGACTATCCCGCAATGAGCAGTTCTTC. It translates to CASRGLSRNEQFF.

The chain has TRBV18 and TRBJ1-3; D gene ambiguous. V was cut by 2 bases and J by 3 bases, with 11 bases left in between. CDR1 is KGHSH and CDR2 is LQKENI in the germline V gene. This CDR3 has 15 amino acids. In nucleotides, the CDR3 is TGTGCCAGCTCACCAATTCGAGGGATTGGAAACACCATATATTTT. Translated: CASSPIRGIGNTIYF.

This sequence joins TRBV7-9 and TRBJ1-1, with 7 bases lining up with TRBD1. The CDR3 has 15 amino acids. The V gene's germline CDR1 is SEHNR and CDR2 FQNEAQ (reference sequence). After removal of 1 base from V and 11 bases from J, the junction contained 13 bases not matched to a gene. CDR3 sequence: CASSLGGGGDPGAFF. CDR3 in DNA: TGTGCCAGCAGCTTAGGAGGGGGCGGAGATCCTGGGGCTTTCTTT.

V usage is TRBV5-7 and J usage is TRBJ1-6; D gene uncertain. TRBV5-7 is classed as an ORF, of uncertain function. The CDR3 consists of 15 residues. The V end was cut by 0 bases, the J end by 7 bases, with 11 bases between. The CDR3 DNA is TGTGCCAGCAGCTTGGACAGCCCAATCAATTCACCCCTCCACTTT. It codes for CASSLDSPINSPLHF.

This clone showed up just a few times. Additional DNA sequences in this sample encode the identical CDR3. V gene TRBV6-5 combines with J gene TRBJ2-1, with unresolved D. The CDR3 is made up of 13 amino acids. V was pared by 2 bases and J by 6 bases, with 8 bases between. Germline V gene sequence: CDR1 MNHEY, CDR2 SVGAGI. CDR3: CASSYPRGNEQFF. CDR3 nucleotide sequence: TGTGCCAGCAGTTACCCGAGAGGCAATGAGCAGTTCTTC.

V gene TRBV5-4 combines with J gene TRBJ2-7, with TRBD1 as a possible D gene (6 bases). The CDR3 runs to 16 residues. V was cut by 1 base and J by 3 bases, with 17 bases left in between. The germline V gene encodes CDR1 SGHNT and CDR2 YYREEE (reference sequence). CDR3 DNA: TGTGCCAGCAGCTTGTCTCGGGACACAGCCTACTACGAGCAGTACTTC. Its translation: CASSLSRDTAYYEQYF.

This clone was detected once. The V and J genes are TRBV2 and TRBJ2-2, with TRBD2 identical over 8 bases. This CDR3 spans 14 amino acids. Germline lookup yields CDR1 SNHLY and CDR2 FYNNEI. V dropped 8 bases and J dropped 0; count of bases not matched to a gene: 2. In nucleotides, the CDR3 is TGTGCCAGCCTAGCGGGCGCGAACACCGGGGAGCTGTTTTTT. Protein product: CASLAGANTGELFF.

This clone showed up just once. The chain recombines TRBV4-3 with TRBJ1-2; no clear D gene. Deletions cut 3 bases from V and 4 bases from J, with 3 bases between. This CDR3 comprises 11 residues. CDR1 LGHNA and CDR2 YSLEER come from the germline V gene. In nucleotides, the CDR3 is TGCGCCAGCAGCCACGGCTATGGCTACACCTTC. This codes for CASSHGYGYTF.

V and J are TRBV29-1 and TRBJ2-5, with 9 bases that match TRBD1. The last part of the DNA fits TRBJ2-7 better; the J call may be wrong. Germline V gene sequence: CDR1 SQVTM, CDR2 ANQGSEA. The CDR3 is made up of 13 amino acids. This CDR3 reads CSVGQGGNYEQYF. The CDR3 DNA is TGCAGCGTTGGACAGGGGGGGAACTACGAGCAGTACTTC.

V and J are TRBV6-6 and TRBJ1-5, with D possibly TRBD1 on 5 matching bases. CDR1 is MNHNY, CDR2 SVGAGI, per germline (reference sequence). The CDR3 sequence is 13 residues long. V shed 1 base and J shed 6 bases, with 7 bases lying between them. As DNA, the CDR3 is TGTGCCAGCAGTTACTTAGGGGCTCAGCCCCAGCATTTT. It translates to CASSYLGAQPQHF.

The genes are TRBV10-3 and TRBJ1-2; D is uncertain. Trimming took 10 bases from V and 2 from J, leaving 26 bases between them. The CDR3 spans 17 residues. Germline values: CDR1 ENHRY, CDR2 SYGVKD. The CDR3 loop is CATRSVASPTLNYGYTF. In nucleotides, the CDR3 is TGTGCCACCAGGTCCGTCGCTTCCCCAACACTAAACTATGGCTACACCTTC.

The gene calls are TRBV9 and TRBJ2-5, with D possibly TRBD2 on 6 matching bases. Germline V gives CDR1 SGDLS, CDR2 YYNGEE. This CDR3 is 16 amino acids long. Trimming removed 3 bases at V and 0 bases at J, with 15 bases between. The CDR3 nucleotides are TGTGCCAGCAGCGGGGAGGCAGGGCTCAACCAAGAGACCCAGTACTTC. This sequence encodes CASSGEAGLNQETQYF.

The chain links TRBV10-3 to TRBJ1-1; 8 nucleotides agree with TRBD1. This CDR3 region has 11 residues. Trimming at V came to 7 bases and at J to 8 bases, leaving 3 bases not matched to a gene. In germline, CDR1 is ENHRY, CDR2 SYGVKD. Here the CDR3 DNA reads TGTGCCATCAACGACAGGGGCGAAGCTTTCTTT. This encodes CAINDRGEAFF.

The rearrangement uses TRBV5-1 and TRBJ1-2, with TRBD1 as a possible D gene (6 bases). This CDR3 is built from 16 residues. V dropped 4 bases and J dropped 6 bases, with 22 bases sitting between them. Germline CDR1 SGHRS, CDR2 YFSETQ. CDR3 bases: TGCGCCAGCAGCCAAGATATGAGGGGGTCCGGGGATGGCTACACCTTC. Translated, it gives CASSQDMRGSGDGYTF.

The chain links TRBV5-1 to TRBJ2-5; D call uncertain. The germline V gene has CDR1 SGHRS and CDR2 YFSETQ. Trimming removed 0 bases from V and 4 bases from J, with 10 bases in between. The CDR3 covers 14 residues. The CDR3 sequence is CASSLVGVPETQYF. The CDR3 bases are TGCGCCAGCAGCTTGGTTGGAGTGCCAGAGACCCAGTACTTC.